The T cell receptor beta chain described here comes from a study of shared clonotypes between healthy human individuals. General observations from the study: Sequencing depth was a factor that was expected to affect clonotype sharing among donors.

Sequencing was performed with immunoSEQ multiplex PCR; in TCRdb, only in-frame clones are kept and a portion is missing. The table has roughly 500,000 clones, over 70% seen once; the top ten hold 10% to 15%. Germline values: CDR1 MNHEY, CDR2 SMNVEV (reference sequence). The length of the CDR3 is 16 residues. V was pared by 5 bases and J by 4 bases, with 8 bases of the junction left unmatched. On this clone: Antigen unknown.

The material sequenced was PBMCs. The V and J genes are TRBV27 and TRBJ2-7, with 13 bases lining up with TRBD2. This TCR came from a woman aged 40 to 50 in good health. Some clones in this sample may be carry-over from other donors' samples. The CDR3 loop reads CASSPPGLAGLYEQYF. For the CDR3, the DNA is TGTGCCAGCAGTCCACCGGGACTAGCGGGATTATACGAGCAGTACTTC.